Below, 27 T cell receptor beta chains from the same sample are listed, as sequenced in a study of blood T cell repertoires in COVID-19. Here immunoSEQ multiplex PCR was the method, and the copy in TCRdb shows in-frame clones only, minus some. The data contain some 190,000 clones, roughly 79% of them singletons. The sequencing input was peripheral blood. The origin of the receptors is a woman aged 40-49 years with COVID-19, enrolled during active disease.

In DNA, the CDR3 is TGTGCCAGCAGCCAAGACAGGGAGGTTGAAAAACTGTTTTTT. It codes for CASSQDREVEKLFF. The chain uses TRBV3-1 (or the pseudogene TRBV3-2) and TRBJ1-4; possibly TRBD1 for D (5 bases). Trimming took off 0 bases at V and 7 bases at J, with 9 bases between the two ends. Looked up from germline, CDR1 is LGHDT and CDR2 is YNNKEL (reference sequence). The CDR3 extends over 14 amino acids.

J is TRBJ2-7 and V is TRBV4-1, with 7 bases matching TRBD2. Germline trimming cut 5 bases from V and 6 bases from J; bases unmatched to any gene: 16. Germline V gene lookup returns CDR1 MGHRA and CDR2 YSYEKL. The CDR3 runs to 16 residues. The CDR3 sequence is CASSEHWPPPGGEQYV. CDR3 DNA: TGCGCCAGCAGCGAACATTGGCCGCCTCCGGGAGGCGAGCAGTACGTC.

The genes are TRBV7-3 and TRBJ2-3; tentative D call: TRBD2 (7 bases). V was clipped by 1 base and J by 8 bases, with 19 bases between them. Germline V gene data show CDR1 as SGHTA and CDR2 as FQGTGA. The length of the CDR3 is 16 residues. DNA for the CDR3: TGTGCCAGCAGCTTAAATACGGTGGGGGGGACAAGTACGCAGTATTTT. Its protein is CASSLNTVGGTSTQYF.

Concerning this clone: The sample holds other DNA sequences that translate to the same CDR3. The chain has TRBV25-1 and TRBJ1-1; the D is unclear. The ends were cut back, 3 bases at V and 2 bases at J, with 10 bases in the middle. Germline assignment: CDR1 MGHDK and CDR2 SYGVNS. This CDR3 comprises 14 residues. DNA for the CDR3: TGTGCCAGCAGTGAGGGTGGACTAAACACTGAAGCTTTCTTT. This codes for CASSEGGLNTEAFF.

V gene TRBV4-1 combines with J gene TRBJ1-1, with D possibly TRBD1 on 5 matching bases. V lost 0 bases, J lost 4 bases, and 9 bases lay in between. Looked up from germline, CDR1 is MGHRA and CDR2 is YSYEKL. The length of the CDR3 is 14 residues. DNA of the CDR3: TGCGCCAGCAGCCAAGAGGGGGGAAGCACTGAAGCTTTCTTT. As protein: CASSQEGGSTEAFF.

This chain links TRBV10-2 with TRBJ2-2, with a tentative D call TRBD2 (5 bases). V was trimmed by 8 bases and J by 7 bases, leaving 11 bases between them. Germline CDR1 is WSHSY and CDR2 is SAAADI. The length of the CDR3 is 12 residues. The CDR3 DNA sequence: TGCGCCAGCCCCGCCGGAGGCGGGGAGCTGTTTTTT. This sequence encodes CASPAGGGELFF.

The CDR3 nucleotides are TGTGCCAGCCGTTCGGGACTAGCGTCCGGGGAGCTGTTTTTT. It specifies CASRSGLASGELFF. V and J are TRBV2 and TRBJ2-2; 10 bases are a match to TRBD2. This CDR3 is built from 14 residues. The V gene end was trimmed by 8 bases and the J gene end by 6 bases; junction bases not matched to a gene: 6. Germline lookup yields CDR1 SNHLY and CDR2 FYNNEI.

The genes are TRBV3-1 (or the pseudogene TRBV3-2) and TRBJ1-5; D not resolved. The CDR3 covers 14 residues. Germline CDR1 LGHDT, CDR2 YNNKEL (reference sequence). With 6 bases removed from V and 7 bases from J, the gap between germline ends came to 16 bases. CDR3 nucleotides: TGTGCCAGCAGTGGGGTGTTGGGAGGACAGCCCCAGCATTTT. It is translated as CASSGVLGGQPQHF.

A note on this clone: A read error may account for a junction end that differs from germline. The V and J genes are TRBV7-7 and TRBJ2-2; D is perhaps TRBD1 (6 bases). Germline V gene lookup returns CDR1 SSHAT and CDR2 FNYEAQ (reference sequence). The CDR3 is made up of 16 amino acids. The CDR3 region has the DNA TGTGCTAGCAGTCCAAGGGCACAGGGTGTGACCGGGGAGCTGTTTTTT. Translated, it gives CASSPRAQGVTGELFF.

The chain recombines TRBV9 with TRBJ2-5; 12 bases agree with TRBD2. CDR3 length equals 15 residues. Losses at the gene ends were 6 bases for V and 5 bases for J; bases not matched to a gene: 8. Germline lookup yields CDR1 SGDLS and CDR2 YYNGEE. The CDR3: CASNLAGGPRETQYF. CDR3 in DNA: TGTGCCAGCAACCTAGCGGGGGGGCCTCGGGAGACCCAGTACTTC.

In this sample, this clone turned up a few times. The chain uses TRBV7-3 and TRBJ1-1; TRBD1 is a possible D gene (6 bases). This CDR3 contains 15 residues. The V end lost 5 bases, the J end lost 4 bases, and 17 bases lay between the germline ends. Germline CDR1 reads SGHTA; CDR2 reads FQGTGA. The chain's CDR3 is CASSPADRPITEAFF. CDR3 bases: TGTGCCAGCAGCCCAGCTGACAGGCCGATCACTGAAGCTTTCTTT.

In this sample, this clone turned up a few times. The chain is built from TRBV4-1 and TRBJ1-5; D remains unclear. Germline lookup yields CDR1 MGHRA and CDR2 YSYEKL. The CDR3 covers 15 residues. V was trimmed by 8 bases and J by 0 bases, leaving 14 bases between them. The CDR3 loop is CASSPQPGSNQPQHF. The CDR3 region has the DNA TGCGCCAGCTCTCCACAACCTGGTAGCAATCAGCCCCAGCATTTT.

The rearrangement joins TRBV6-1 to TRBJ1-1, with a possible D match to TRBD1 (6 bases). Germline lookup yields CDR1 MNHNS and CDR2 SASEGT. This CDR3 is built from 13 residues. V was pared by 1 base and J by 8 bases, with 11 bases between. The CDR3 DNA reads as TGTGCCAGCAGTGAAGAGGGGGAAAGGGAAGCTTTCTTT. It encodes CASSEEGEREAFF.

This clone has a count of ten or more. This chain connects TRBV5-1 to TRBJ2-5, with 7 nucleotides matching TRBD1. The CDR3 length is 13 residues. Germline V CDR1 and CDR2: SGHRS, YFSETQ. V lost 4 bases to trimming and J lost 4 bases; unmatched junction nucleotides: 4. CDR3 DNA: TGCGCCAGCAGCGGTGCAGGGGGAGAGACCCAGTACTTC. Translated: CASSGAGGETQYF.

The chain uses TRBV4-1 and TRBJ2-1, with 13 bases that match TRBD2. The CDR3 runs to 15 residues. V lost 6 bases and J lost 4; bases outside the gene matches: 3. Germline CDR1 and CDR2: MGHRA and YSYEKL. The CDR3 here is CASRRLAGGYNEQFF. The CDR3 DNA is TGCGCCAGCAGGCGACTAGCGGGAGGATACAATGAGCAGTTCTTC.

This rearrangement joins TRBV10-2 to TRBJ1-6, with D possibly TRBD1 on 5 matching bases. This CDR3 has 15 amino acids. V was pared by 4 bases and J by 6 bases, with 13 bases between. Per the germline V gene, CDR1 is WSHSY and CDR2 is SAAADI. The CDR3 spells CASSVPEGPNSPLHF. CDR3 in DNA: TGCGCCAGCAGTGTCCCGGAGGGACCTAATTCACCCCTCCACTTT.

This chain connects TRBV9 to TRBJ2-6, with no clear D. CDR1 and CDR2 (germline): SGDLS, YYNGEE. The CDR3 has 17 residues. The V gene lost 3 bases and the J gene lost 0 bases, with 13 bases spanning the gap. The CDR3 DNA reads as TGTGCCAGCAGCGGGCACGAATTAAGCTCTGGGGCCAACGTCCTGACTTTC. Amino acid sequence: CASSGHELSSGANVLTF.

The chain couples TRBV10-3 to TRBJ2-5, with D uncertain. Germline lookup yields CDR1 ENHRY and CDR2 SYGVKD. The CDR3 has 14 amino acids. V was pared by 0 bases and J by 0 bases, with 5 bases between. CDR3 protein: CAISESPNQETQYF. The CDR3 bases are TGTGCCATCAGTGAGTCGCCTAACCAAGAGACCCAGTACTTC.

V and J are TRBV7-2 and TRBJ2-2, with 7 bases that match TRBD2. This CDR3 comprises 16 residues. The ends lost 4 bases at V and 4 bases at J; junction bases unmatched: 9. Germline CDR1 reads SGHTA; CDR2 reads FQGNSA. As DNA, the CDR3 is TGTGCCAGCAGCTGGGTAGCGGGTACAGGCACCGGGGAGCTGTTTTTT. It codes for CASSWVAGTGTGELFF.

The chain uses TRBV5-1 and TRBJ2-7, with D maybe TRBD2 (5 bases). CDR1 SGHRS and CDR2 YFSETQ come from the germline V gene. The CDR3 contains 14 residues. V dropped 0 bases and J dropped 3 bases, with 10 bases sitting between them. The CDR3 nucleotides are TGCGCCAGCAGCTTGGATGCTAGCCTCTACGAGCAGTACTTC. Its translation: CASSLDASLYEQYF.

CDR3 nucleotide sequence: TGTGCCAGCAGCCCCCACAGGGGTGAAGGCTACACCTTC. It yields the protein CASSPHRGEGYTF. The V gene is TRBV5-4, the J gene TRBJ1-2; TRBD1 matches at 7 bases. Per germline, CDR1 SGHNT and CDR2 YYREEE (reference sequence). This CDR3 has 13 amino acids. V shed 4 bases and J 8 bases; nucleotides not matched to a gene: 8.

The chain joins TRBV18 to TRBJ2-3; TRBD2 is a possible D gene (5 bases). CDR3 length: 13 residues. Germline assignment: CDR1 KGHSH and CDR2 LQKENI. The germline V and J ends were trimmed by 5 bases and 5 bases, with 11 bases remaining between them. The CDR3 coding sequence is TGTGCCAGCTCATCAATCGGACTAGATACGCAGTATTTT. Its protein product is CASSSIGLDTQYF.

V is TRBV9 and J is TRBJ1-6; 7 bases are a match to TRBD1. Germline lookup yields CDR1 SGDLS and CDR2 YYNGEE. V was pared by 3 bases and J by 7 bases, with 7 bases of the junction left unmatched. The CDR3 is made up of 15 amino acids. CDR3 nucleotides: TGTGCCAGCAGCGCGACGACAGGGCCAAATTCACCCCTCCACTTT. Amino acids: CASSATTGPNSPLHF.

V and J are TRBV6-5 and TRBJ1-3; a possible D gene is TRBD1 (5 bases). Trimming left V 7 bases short and J 6 bases short, with 13 bases between. The CDR3 has 13 amino acids. Germline V gives CDR1 MNHEY, CDR2 SVGAGI. CDR3 amino acids: CASKAGTANTIYF. The DNA of the CDR3 is TGTGCCAGCAAAGCGGGGACTGCAAACACCATATATTTT.

This clone was observed a handful of times. V and J are TRBV2 and TRBJ2-7, with 8 bases identical to TRBD1. The germline gives CDR1 SNHLY, CDR2 FYNNEI. This CDR3 has 12 residues. The V and J ends lost 5 bases and 6 bases, in that order; junction bases with no gene match: 3. The chain's CDR3 is CASSQTGGEQYV. The DNA of the CDR3 is TGTGCCAGCAGTCAAACAGGGGGCGAGCAGTACGTC.

The chain couples TRBV7-9 to TRBJ2-5; a weak D match, TRBD2 (6 bases). V was pared by 10 bases and J by 3 bases, with 15 bases between. The CDR3 extends over 13 amino acids. Per the germline V gene, CDR1 is SEHNR and CDR2 is FQNEAQ (reference sequence). The CDR3 loop is CATRLGLEETQYF. The DNA of the CDR3 is TGTGCCACCAGGTTGGGACTTGAAGAGACCCAGTACTTC.

The chain has TRBV4-2 and TRBJ2-7, with 8 bases fitting TRBD1. In germline, CDR1 is LGHNA, CDR2 YNFKEQ. The CDR3 runs to 14 residues. The ends lost 2 bases at V and 3 bases at J; junction bases unmatched: 3. The CDR3 loop reads CASSQPGQDYEQYF. The DNA for the CDR3 is TGTGCCAGCAGCCAACCGGGACAGGACTACGAGCAGTACTTC.